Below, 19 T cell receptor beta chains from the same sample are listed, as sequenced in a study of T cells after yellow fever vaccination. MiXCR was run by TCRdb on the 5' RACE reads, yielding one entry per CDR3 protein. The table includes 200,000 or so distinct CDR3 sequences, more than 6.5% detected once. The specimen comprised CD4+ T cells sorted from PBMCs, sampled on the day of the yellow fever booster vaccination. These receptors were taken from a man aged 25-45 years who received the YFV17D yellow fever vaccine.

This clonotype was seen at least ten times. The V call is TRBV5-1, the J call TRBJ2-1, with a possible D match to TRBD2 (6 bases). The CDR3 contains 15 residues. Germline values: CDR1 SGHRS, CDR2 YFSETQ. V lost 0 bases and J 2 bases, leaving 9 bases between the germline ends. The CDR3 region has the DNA TGCGCCAGCAGCTTGGACGGGAGCCCCTACAATGAGCAGTTCTTC. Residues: CASSLDGSPYNEQFF.

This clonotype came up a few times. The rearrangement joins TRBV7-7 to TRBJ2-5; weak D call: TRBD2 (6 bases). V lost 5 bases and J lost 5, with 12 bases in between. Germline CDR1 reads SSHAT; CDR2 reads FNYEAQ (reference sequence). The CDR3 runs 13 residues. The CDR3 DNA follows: TGTGCCAGCAGCAGGGACTTTCGCGAGACCCAGTACTTC. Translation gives CASSRDFRETQYF. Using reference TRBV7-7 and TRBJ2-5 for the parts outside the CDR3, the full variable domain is GAGVSQSPRYKVTKRGQDVTLRCDPISSHATLYWYQQALGQGPEFLTYFNYEAQPDKSGLPSDRFSAERPEGSISTLTIQRTEQRDSAMYRCASSRDFRETQYFGPGTRLLVL.

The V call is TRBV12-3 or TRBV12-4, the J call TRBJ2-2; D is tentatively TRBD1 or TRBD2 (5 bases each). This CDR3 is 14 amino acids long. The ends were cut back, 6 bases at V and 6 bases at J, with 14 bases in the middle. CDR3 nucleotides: TGTGCCAGCAGGGGGGATCCTAGCTCCGGGGAGCTGTTTTTT. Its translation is CASRGDPSSGELFF.

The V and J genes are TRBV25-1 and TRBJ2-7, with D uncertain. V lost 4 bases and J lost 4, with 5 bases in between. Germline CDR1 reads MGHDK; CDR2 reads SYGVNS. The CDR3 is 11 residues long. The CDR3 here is CASSAMYEQYF. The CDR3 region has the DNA TGTGCCAGCAGTGCCATGTACGAGCAGTACTTC.

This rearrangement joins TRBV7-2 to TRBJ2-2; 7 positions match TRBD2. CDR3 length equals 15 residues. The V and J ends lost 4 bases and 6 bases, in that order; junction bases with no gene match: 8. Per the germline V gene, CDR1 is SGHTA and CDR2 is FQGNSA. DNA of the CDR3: TGTGCCAGCAGCTGGGGGGGAGAAAGGGCCGGGGAGCTGTTTTTT. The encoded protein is CASSWGGERAGELFF.

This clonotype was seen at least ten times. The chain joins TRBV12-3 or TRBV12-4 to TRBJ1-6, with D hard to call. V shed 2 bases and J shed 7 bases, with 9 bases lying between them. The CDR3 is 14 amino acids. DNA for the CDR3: TGTGCCAGCAGTTTAAGGGAGCTAAATTCACCCCTCCACTTT. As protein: CASSLRELNSPLHF.

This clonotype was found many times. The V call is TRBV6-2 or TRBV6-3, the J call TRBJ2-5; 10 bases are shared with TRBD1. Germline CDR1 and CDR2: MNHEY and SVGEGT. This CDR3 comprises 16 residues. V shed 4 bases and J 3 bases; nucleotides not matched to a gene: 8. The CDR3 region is CASSFHRTGGKETQYF. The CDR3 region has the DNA TGTGCCAGCAGTTTCCACAGGACAGGGGGAAAAGAGACCCAGTACTTC.

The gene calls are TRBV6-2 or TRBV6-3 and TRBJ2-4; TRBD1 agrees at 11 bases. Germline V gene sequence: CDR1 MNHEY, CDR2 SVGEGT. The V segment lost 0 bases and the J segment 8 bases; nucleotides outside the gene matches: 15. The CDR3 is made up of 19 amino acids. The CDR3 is CASSYSTGQGARLVDIQYF. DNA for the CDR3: TGTGCCAGCAGTTACTCGACTGGACAGGGGGCCCGCTTGGTGGACATTCAGTACTTC.

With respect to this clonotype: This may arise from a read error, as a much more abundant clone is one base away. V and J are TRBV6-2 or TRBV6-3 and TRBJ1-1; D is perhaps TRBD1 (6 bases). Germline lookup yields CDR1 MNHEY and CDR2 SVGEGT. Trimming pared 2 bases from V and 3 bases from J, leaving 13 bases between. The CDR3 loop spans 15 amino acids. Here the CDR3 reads CASSYPGDRDTEAFF. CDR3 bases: TGTGCCAGCAGTTACCCAGGGGACCGGGACACTGAAGCTTTCTTT.

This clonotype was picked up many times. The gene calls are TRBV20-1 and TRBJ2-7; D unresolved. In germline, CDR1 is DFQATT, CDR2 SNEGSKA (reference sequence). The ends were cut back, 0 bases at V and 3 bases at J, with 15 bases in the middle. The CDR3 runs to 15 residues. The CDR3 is CSARDSSRPNYEQYF. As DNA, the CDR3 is TGCAGTGCTAGAGATAGCAGCCGTCCAAACTACGAGCAGTACTTC.

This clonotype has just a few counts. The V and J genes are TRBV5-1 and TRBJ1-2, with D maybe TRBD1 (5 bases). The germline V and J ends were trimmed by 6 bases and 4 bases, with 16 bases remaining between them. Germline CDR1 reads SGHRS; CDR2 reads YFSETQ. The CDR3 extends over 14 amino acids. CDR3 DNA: TGCGCCAGCACTCCCGGTGGGGCTACCTATGGCTACACCTTC. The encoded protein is CASTPGGATYGYTF.

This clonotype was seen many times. CDR3 nucleotides: TGCAGCGCAGTACGAGGAAGCTCCTACAATGAGCAGTTCTTC. This translates into CSAVRGSSYNEQFF. This chain uses TRBV29-1 with TRBJ2-1; D gene uncertain. V lost 7 bases and J lost 0, with 13 bases in between. The germline V gene has CDR1 SQVTM and CDR2 ANQGSEA. The CDR3 loop spans 14 amino acids.

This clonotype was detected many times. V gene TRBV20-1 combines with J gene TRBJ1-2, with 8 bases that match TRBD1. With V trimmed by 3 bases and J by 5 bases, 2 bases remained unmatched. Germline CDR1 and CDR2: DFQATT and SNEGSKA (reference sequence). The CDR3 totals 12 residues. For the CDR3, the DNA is TGCAGTGCTAGGGACAGGGCATATGGCTACACCTTC. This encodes CSARDRAYGYTF.

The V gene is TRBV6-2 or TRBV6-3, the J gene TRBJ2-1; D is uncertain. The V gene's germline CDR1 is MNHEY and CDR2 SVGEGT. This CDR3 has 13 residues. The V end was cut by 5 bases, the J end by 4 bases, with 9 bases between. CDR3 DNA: TGTGCCAGCAGTATTGGCCCGTACAATGAGCAGTTCTTC. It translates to CASSIGPYNEQFF.

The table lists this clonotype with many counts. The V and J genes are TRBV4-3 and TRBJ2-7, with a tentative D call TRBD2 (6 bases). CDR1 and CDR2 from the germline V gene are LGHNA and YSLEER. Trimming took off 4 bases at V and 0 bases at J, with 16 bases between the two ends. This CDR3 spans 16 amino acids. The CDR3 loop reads CASSPGGVYSSYEQYF. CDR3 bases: TGCGCCAGCAGCCCCGGCGGGGTCTACAGCTCCTACGAGCAGTACTTC.

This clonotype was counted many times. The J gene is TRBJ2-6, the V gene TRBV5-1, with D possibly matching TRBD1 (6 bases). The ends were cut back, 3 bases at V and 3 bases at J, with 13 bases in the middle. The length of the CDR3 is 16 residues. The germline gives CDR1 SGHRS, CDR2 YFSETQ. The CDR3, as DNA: TGCGCCAGCAGCTCCACTACAGGGAGTGGGGCCAACGTCCTGACTTTC. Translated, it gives CASSSTTGSGANVLTF. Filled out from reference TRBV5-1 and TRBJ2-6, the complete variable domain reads KAGVTQTPRYLIKTRGQQVTLSCSPISGHRSVSWYQQTPGQGLQFLFEYFSETQRNKGNFPGRFSGRQFSNSRSEMNVSTLELGDSALYLCASSSTTGSGANVLTFGAGSRLTVL.

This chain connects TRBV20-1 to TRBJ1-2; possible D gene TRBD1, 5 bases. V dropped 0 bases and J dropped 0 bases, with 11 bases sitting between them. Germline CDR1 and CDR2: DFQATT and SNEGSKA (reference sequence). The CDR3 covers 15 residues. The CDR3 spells CSARDPPRANYGYTF. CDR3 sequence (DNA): TGCAGTGCTAGAGACCCCCCCAGGGCTAACTATGGCTACACCTTC.

The CDR3 is CASSSFDRGLYEQYF. The CDR3 nucleotides read TGTGCCAGCAGTTCCTTCGACAGGGGGCTTTACGAGCAGTACTTC. The chain employs TRBV12-3 or TRBV12-4 and TRBJ2-7, with 10 nucleotides matching TRBD1. V gave up 4 bases and J gave up 4 bases; unmatched junction bases: 7. The CDR3 is made up of 15 amino acids.

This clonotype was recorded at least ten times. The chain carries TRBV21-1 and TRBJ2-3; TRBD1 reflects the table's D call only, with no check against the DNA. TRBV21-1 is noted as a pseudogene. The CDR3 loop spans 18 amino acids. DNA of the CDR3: TGTGCCAGCAGCAAAAGGCACCGGGACGAAACTAGCACAGATACGCAGTATTTT. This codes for CASSKRHRDETSTDTQYF.